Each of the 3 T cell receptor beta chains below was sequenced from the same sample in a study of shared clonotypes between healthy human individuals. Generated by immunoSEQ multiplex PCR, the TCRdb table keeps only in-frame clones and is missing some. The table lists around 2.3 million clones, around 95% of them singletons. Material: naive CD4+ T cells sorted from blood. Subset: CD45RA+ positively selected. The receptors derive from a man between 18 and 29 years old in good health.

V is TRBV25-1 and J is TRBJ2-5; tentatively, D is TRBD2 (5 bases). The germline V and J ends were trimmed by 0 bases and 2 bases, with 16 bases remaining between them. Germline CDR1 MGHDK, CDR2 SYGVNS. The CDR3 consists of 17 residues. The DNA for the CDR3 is TGTGCCAGCAGTGAATATCGGAGCGGTAGGGCACAAGAGACCCAGTACTTC. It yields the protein CASSEYRSGRAQETQYF.

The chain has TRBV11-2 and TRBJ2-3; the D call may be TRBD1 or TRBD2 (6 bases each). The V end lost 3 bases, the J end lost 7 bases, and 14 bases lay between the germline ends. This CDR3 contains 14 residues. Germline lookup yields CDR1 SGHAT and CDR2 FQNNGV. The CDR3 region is CASSFAGGGNTQYF. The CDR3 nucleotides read TGTGCCAGCAGCTTTGCCGGGGGCGGGAATACGCAGTATTTT.

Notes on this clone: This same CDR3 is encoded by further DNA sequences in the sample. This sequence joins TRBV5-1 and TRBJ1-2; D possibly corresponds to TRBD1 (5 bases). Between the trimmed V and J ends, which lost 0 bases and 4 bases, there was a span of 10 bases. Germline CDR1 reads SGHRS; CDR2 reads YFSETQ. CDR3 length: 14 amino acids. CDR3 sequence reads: CASSLAPGSYGYTF. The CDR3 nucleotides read TGCGCCAGCAGCTTGGCCCCAGGGAGCTATGGCTACACCTTC. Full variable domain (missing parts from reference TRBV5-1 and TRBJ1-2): KAGVTQTPRYLIKTRGQQVTLSCSPISGHRSVSWYQQTPGQGLQFLFEYFSETQRNKGNFPGRFSGRQFSNSRSEMNVSTLELGDSALYLCASSLAPGSYGYTFGSGTRLTVV.